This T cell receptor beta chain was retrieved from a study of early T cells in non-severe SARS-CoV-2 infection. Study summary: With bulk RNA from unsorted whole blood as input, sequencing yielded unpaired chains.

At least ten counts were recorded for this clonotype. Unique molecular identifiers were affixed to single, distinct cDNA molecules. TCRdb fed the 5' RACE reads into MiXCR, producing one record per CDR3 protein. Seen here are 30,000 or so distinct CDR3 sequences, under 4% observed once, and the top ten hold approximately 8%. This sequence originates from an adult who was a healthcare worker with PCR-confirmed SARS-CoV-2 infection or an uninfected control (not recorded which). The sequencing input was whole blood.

The CDR3 reads CASSNSLAGSSYNEQFF. The CDR3 DNA is TGTGCCAGCAGCAACTCATTAGCGGGGAGCTCCTACAATGAGCAGTTCTTC. The rearrangement joins TRBV7-3 to TRBJ2-1; 8 nucleotides line up with TRBD2. CDR1 and CDR2 (germline): SGHTA, FQGTGA. Unmatched junction bases numbered 9, after V lost 5 bases and J lost 0 bases. The CDR3 contains 17 residues.